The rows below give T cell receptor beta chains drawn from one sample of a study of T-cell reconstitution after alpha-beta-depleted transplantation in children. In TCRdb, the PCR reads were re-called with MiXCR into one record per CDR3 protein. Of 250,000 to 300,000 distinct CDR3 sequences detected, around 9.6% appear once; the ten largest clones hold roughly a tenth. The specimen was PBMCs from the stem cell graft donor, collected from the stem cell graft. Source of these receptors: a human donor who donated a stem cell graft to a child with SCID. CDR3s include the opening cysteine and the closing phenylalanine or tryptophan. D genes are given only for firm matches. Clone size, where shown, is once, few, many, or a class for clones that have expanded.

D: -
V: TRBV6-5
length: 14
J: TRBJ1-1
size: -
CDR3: CASTYGGRNAEAFF
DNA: TGTGCCAGCACTTATGGGGGGCGGAACGCTGAAGCTTTCTTT

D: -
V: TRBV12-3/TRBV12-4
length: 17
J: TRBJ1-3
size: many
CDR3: CASRLDTGLELGNTIYF
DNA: TGTGCCAGCAGATTGGACACAGGGTTGGAGTTAGGAAACACCATATATTTT

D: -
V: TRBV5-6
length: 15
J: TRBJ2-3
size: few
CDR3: CASSFIRGGTDTQYF
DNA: TGTGCCAGCAGCTTTATCAGAGGGGGCACAGATACGCAGTATTTT

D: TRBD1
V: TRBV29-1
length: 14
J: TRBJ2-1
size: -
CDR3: CSTRSRTGNNEQFF
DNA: TGCAGCACACGCTCAAGGACAGGGAATAATGAGCAGTTCTTC

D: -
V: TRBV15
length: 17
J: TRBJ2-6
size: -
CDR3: CATSREAGFSGANVLTF
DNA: TGTGCCACCAGCAGAGAGGCTGGATTCTCTGGGGCCAACGTCCTGACTTTC

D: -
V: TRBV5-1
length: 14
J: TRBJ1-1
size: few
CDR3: CASSLVGTAMNAFF
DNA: TGCGCCAGCAGCTTGGTAGGGACGGCAATGAATGCTTTCTTT

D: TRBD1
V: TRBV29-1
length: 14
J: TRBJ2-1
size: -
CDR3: CSVPTGGSYNEQFF
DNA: TGCAGCGTCCCGACAGGGGGCTCCTACAATGAGCAGTTCTTC

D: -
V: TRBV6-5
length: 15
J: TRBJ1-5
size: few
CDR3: CASSYSRHVNQPQHF
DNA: TGTGCCAGCAGTTACTCCAGGCACGTCAATCAGCCCCAGCATTTT

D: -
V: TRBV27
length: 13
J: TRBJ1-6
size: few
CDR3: CASSFRRGSALHF
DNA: TGTGCCAGCAGTTTCAGGAGGGGTTCGGCCCTCCACTTT

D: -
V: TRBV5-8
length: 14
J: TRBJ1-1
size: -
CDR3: CASISSRGLPEAFF
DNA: TGTGCCAGCATCTCATCTCGGGGACTTCCCGAAGCTTTCTTT

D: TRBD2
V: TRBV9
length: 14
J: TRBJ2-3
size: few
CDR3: CASKAGDSTDTQYF
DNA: TGTGCCAGCAAGGCGGGGGATTCCACAGATACGCAGTATTTT

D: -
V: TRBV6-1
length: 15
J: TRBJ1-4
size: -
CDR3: CASSRAPGAGEKLFF
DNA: TGTGCCAGCAGTCGAGCCCCAGGGGCTGGAGAAAAACTGTTTTTT